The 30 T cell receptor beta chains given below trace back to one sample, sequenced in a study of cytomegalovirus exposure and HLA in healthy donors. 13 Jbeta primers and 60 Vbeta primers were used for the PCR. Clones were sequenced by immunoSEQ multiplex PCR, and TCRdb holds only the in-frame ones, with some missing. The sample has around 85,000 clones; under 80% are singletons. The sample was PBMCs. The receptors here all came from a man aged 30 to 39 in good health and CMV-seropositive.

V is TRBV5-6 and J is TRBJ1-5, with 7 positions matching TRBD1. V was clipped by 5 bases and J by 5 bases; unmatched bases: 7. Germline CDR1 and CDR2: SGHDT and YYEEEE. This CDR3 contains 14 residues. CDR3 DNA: TGTGCCAGCAGTTTCAGGGGGAGAGATCAGCCCCAGCATTTT. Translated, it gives CASSFRGRDQPQHF.

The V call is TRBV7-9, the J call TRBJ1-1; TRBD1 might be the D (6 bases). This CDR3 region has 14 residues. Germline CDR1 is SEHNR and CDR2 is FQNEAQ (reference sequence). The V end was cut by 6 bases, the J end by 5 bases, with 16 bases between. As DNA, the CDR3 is TGTGCCAGCAGGGGAGCTCTTACAGGGACTGAAGCTTTCTTT. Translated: CASRGALTGTEAFF. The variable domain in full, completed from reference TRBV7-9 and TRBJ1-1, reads DTGVSQNPRHKITKRGQNVTFRCDPISEHNRLYWYRQTLGQGPEFLTYFQNEAQLEKSRLLSDRFSAERPKGSFSTLEIQRTEQGDSAMYLCASRGALTGTEAFFGQGTRLTVV.

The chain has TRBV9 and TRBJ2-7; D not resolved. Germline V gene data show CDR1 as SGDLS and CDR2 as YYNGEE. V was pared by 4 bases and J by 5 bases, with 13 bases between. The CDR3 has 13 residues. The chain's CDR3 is CASSSRRANEQYF. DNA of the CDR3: TGTGCCAGCAGCTCACGTAGAGCCAACGAGCAGTACTTC.

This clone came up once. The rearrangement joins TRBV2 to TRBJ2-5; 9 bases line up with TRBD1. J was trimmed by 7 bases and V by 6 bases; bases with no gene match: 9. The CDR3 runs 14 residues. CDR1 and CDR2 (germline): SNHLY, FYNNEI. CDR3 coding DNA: TGTGCCAGCAGCCCGGACAGGGGTAAAGGGACCCAGTACTTC. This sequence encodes CASSPDRGKGTQYF. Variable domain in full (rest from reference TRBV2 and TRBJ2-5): EPEVTQTPSHQVTQMGQEVILRCVPISNHLYFYWYRQILGQKVEFLVSFYNNEISEKSEIFDDQFSVERPDGSNFTLKIRSTKLEDSAMYFCASSPDRGKGTQYFGPGTRLLVL.

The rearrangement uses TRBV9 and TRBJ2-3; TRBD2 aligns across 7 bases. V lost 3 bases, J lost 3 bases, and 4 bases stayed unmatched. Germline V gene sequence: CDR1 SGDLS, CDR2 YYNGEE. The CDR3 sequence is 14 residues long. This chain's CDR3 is CASSEERGTDTQYF. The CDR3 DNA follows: TGTGCCAGCAGCGAGGAGCGGGGTACAGATACGCAGTATTTT.

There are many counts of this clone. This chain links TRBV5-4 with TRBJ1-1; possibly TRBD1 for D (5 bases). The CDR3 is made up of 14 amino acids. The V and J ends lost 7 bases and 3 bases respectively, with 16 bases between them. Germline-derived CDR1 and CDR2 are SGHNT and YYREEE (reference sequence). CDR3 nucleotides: TGTGCCAGCGGGGGGACGGGGAGGGACACTGAAGCTTTCTTT. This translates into CASGGTGRDTEAFF.

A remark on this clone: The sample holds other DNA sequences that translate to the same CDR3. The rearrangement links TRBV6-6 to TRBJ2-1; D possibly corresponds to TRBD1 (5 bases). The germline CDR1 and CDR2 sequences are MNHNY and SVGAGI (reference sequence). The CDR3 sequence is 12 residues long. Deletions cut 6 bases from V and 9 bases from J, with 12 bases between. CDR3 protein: CASSLGHVEQFF. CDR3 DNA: TGTGCCAGCAGCCTTGGACACGTTGAGCAGTTCTTC.

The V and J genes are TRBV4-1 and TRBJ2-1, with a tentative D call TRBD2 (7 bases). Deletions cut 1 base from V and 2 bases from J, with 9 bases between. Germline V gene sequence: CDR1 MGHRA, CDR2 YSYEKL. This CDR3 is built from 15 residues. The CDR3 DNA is TGCGCCAGCAGCCAAGCCGGGGGGCCCTACAATGAGCAGTTCTTC. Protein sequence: CASSQAGGPYNEQFF.

The CDR3 sequence is CASRGDTTYEQYF. The CDR3 bases are TGCGCCAGCAGGGGGGACACTACCTACGAGCAGTACTTC. This rearrangement joins TRBV5-1 to TRBJ2-7; possible D gene TRBD1, 6 bases. The CDR3 runs to 13 residues. Per germline, CDR1 SGHRS and CDR2 YFSETQ. V shed 5 bases and J shed 2 bases, with 11 bases lying between them.

DNA of the CDR3: TGCGCCAGCAGCTTGGACCAGGTCACTGGAAACACCATATATTTT. Residues: CASSLDQVTGNTIYF. The chain recombines TRBV5-1 with TRBJ1-3; no firm D call. Trimming removed 0 bases at V and 2 bases at J, with 9 bases between. The CDR3 spans 15 residues. CDR1 and CDR2 from the germline V gene are SGHRS and YFSETQ.

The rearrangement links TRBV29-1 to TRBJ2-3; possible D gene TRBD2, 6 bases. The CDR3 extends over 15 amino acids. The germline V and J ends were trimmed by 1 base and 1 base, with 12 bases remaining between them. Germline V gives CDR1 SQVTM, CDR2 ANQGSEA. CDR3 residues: CSVEVAGIGTDTQYF. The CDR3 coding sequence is TGCAGCGTTGAAGTCGCGGGGATTGGCACAGATACGCAGTATTTT.

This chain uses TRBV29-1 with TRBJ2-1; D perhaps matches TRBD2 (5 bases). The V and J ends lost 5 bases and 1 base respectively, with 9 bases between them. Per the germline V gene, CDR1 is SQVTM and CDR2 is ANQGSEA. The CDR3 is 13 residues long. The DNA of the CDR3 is TGCAGCGTTCCAGCGGAATCCTACAATGAGCAGTTCTTC. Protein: CSVPAESYNEQFF.

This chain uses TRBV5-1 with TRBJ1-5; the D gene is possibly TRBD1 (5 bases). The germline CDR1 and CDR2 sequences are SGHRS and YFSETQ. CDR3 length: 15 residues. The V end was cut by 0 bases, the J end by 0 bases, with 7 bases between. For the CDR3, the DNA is TGCGCCAGCAGCTTGGTCACAGGTAGCAATCAGCCCCAGCATTTT. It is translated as CASSLVTGSNQPQHF.

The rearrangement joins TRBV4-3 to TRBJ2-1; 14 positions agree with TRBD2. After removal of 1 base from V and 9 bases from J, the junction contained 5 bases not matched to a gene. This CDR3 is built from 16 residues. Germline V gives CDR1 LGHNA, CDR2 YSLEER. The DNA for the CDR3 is TGCGCCAGCAGCCAAGTCCGACTAGCGGGAGGGTTTGAGCAGTTCTTC. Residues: CASSQVRLAGGFEQFF.

CDR3 nucleotide sequence: TGCGCCAGCAGCTTACCTACAGGGGACGCTGAAGCTTTCTTT. Translation gives CASSLPTGDAEAFF. The chain uses TRBV5-1 and TRBJ1-1; 7 nucleotides line up with TRBD1. Germline trimming cut 2 bases from V and 6 bases from J; bases unmatched to any gene: 7. The germline gives CDR1 SGHRS, CDR2 YFSETQ. CDR3 length equals 14 residues. The full variable domain, with the rest looked up from reference TRBV5-1 and TRBJ1-1, is KAGVTQTPRYLIKTRGQQVTLSCSPISGHRSVSWYQQTPGQGLQFLFEYFSETQRNKGNFPGRFSGRQFSNSRSEMNVSTLELGDSALYLCASSLPTGDAEAFFGQGTRLTVV.

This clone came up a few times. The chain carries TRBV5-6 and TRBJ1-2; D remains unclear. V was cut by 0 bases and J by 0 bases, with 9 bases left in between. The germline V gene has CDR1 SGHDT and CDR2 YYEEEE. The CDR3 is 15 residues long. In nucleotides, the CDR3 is TGTGCCAGCAGCTTGGGGGCATCGCCTAACTATGGCTACACCTTC. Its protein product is CASSLGASPNYGYTF. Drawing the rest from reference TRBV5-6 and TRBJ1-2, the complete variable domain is DAGVTQSPTHLIKTRGQQVTLRCSPKSGHDTVSWYQQALGQGPQFIFQYYEEEERQRGNFPDRFSGHQFPNYSSELNVNALLLGDSALYLCASSLGASPNYGYTFGSGTRLTVV.

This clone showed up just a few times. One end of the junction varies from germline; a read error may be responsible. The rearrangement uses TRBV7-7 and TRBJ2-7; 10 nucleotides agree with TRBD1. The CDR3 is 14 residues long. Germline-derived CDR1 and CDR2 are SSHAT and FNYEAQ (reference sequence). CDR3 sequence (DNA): TGTGCTAGCAGCTTCGGACAGGGGGGTTACGAGCAGTACTTC. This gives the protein CASSFGQGGYEQYF.

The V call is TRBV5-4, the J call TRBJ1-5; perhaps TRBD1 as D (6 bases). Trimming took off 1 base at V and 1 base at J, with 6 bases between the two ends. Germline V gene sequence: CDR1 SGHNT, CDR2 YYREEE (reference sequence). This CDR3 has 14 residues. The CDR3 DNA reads TGTGCCAGCAGCTTGACAGGGAGCAATCAGCCCCAGCATTTT. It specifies CASSLTGSNQPQHF.

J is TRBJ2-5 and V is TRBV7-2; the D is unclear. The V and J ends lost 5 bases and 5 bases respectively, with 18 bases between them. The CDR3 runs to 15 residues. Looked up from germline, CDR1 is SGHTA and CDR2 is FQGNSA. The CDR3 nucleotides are TGTGCCAGCAGCAAGGTGGTAACGAGGAAGGAGACCCAGTACTTC. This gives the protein CASSKVVTRKETQYF.

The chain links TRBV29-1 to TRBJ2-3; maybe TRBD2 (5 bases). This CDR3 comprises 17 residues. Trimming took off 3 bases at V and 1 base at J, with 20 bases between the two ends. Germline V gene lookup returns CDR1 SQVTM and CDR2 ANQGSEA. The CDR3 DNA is TGCAGCGTTGATGGGGTGAGATGGGAGTGGGGCACAGATACGCAGTATTTT. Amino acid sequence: CSVDGVRWEWGTDTQYF.

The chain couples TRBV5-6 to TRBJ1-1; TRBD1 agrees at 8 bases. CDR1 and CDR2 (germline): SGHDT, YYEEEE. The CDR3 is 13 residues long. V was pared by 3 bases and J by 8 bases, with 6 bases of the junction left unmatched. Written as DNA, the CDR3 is TGTGCCAGCAGCTACGTGACAGGGGAAGAAGCTTTCTTT. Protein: CASSYVTGEEAFF.

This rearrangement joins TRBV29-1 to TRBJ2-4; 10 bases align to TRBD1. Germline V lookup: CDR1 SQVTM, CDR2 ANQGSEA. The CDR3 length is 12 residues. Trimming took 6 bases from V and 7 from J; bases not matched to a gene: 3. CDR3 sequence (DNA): TGCAGCGTGGGACAGGGGAGGAACATTCAGTACTTC. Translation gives CSVGQGRNIQYF.

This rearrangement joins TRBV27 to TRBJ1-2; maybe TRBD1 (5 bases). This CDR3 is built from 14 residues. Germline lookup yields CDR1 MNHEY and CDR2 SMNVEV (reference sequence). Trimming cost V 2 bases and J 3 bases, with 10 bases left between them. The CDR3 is CASSLKGKDYGYTF. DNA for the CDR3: TGTGCCAGCAGTTTAAAGGGGAAGGACTATGGCTACACCTTC.

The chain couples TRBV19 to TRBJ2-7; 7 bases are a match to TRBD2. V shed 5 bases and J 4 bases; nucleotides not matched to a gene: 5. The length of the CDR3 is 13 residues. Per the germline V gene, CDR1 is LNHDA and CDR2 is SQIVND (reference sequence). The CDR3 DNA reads TGTGCCAGTAGTTCCGGCGGGAGATACGAGCAGTACTTC. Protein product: CASSSGGRYEQYF.

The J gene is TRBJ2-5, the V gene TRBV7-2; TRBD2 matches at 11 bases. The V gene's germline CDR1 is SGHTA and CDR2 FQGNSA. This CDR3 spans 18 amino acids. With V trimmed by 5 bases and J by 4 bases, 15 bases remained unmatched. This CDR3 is CASSLTVSGRAFLETQYF. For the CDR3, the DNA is TGTGCCAGCAGCCTAACCGTTAGCGGGAGGGCCTTCCTAGAGACCCAGTACTTC.

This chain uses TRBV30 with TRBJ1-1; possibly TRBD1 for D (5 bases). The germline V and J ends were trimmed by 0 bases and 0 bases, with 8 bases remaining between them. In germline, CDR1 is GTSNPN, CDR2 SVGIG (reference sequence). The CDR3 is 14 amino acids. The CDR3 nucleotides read TGTGCCTGGAGTGTAAGGGGTGTGAACACTGAAGCTTTCTTT. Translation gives CAWSVRGVNTEAFF.

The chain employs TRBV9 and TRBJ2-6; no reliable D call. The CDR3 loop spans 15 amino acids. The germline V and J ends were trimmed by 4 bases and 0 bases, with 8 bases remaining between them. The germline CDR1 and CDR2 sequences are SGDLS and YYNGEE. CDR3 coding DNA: TGTGCCAGCAGCAGAACGGGCTCTGGGGCCAACGTCCTGACTTTC. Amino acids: CASSRTGSGANVLTF.

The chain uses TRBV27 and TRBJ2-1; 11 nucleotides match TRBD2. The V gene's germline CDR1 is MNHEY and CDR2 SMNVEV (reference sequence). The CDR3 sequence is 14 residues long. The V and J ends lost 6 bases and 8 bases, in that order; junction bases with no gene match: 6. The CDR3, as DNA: TGTGCCAGCAGACGACTAGCGGGACGCGATGAGCAGTTCTTC. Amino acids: CASRRLAGRDEQFF.

The CDR3 nucleotides are TGTGCCAGCAGCTTAGAAGGGCAGGGATCTGAAGCTTTCTTT. Translated, it gives CASSLEGQGSEAFF. The V gene is TRBV7-2, the J gene TRBJ1-1; the D gene is possibly TRBD1 (5 bases). V lost 1 base and J 6 bases, leaving 12 bases between the germline ends. The CDR3 is made up of 14 amino acids. Germline V lookup: CDR1 SGHTA, CDR2 FQGNSA. The whole variable domain, filled in from reference TRBV7-2 and TRBJ1-1, reads GAGVSQSPSNKVTEKGKDVELRCDPISGHTALYWYRQSLGQGLEFLIYFQGNSAPDKSGLPSDRFSAERTGGSVSTLTIQRTQQEDSAVYLCASSLEGQGSEAFFGQGTRLTVV.

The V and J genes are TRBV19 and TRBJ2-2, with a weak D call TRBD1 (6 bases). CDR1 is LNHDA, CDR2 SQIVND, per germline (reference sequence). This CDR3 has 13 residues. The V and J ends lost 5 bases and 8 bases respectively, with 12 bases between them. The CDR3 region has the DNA TGTGCCAGTAGTCTACAGGGAAGGGGGGAGCTGTTTTTT. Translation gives CASSLQGRGELFF.